Sequencing of this TCR beta chain was carried out in a study of identical twins. Using its own MiXCR run on the 5' RACE reads, TCRdb lists one record per CDR3 protein. The sample consists of 150,000 or so distinct CDR3 sequences, approximately 3.5% of them appearing once. Germline V gene data show CDR1 as DFQATT and CDR2 as SNEGSKA (reference sequence). V gave up 0 bases and J gave up 2 bases, with 15 bases separating them. CDR3 length: 16 residues. This clonotype has ten or more counts. The sequenced sample consisted of memory T cells sorted from blood. The chain joins TRBV20-1 to TRBJ2-3; D perhaps matches TRBD1 (5 bases). This receptor was identified in a man aged 18 to 30 in good health. CDR3 nucleotides: TGCAGTGCTAGAGACGGAACAGGTGGACACACAGATACGCAGTATTTT. The encoded protein is CSARDGTGGHTDTQYF.